The entry below gives a single TCR beta chain sequence along with its context. No antigen is known for it. The CDR3 has 15 amino acids. Between the trimmed V and J ends, which lost 1 base and 8 bases, there was a span of 18 bases. Germline values: CDR1 DFQATT, CDR2 SNEGSKA (reference sequence). These data are taken from a study of early T cells in non-severe SARS-CoV-2 infection. Overall study context: Chains from this unsorted whole-blood bulk RNA could not be paired. Study results and limitations: VDJdb-based annotation leaned toward anti-spike CD8 responses and missed private and CD4 specificities.

The library protocol tagged individual cDNA molecules with unique molecular identifiers. TCRdb independently ran MiXCR on the 5' RACE reads; one entry per CDR3 protein. Of about 55,000 distinct CDR3 sequences listed, around 12% are singletons. Material: whole blood. This sequence originates from an adult who was a healthcare worker with PCR-confirmed SARS-CoV-2 infection or an uninfected control (not recorded which). The chain joins TRBV20-1 to TRBJ2-1; D not certain. The chain's CDR3 is CSARGFQGKGDEQFF. The CDR3 coding sequence is TGCAGTGCTAGAGGGTTCCAAGGGAAAGGCGATGAGCAGTTCTTC.